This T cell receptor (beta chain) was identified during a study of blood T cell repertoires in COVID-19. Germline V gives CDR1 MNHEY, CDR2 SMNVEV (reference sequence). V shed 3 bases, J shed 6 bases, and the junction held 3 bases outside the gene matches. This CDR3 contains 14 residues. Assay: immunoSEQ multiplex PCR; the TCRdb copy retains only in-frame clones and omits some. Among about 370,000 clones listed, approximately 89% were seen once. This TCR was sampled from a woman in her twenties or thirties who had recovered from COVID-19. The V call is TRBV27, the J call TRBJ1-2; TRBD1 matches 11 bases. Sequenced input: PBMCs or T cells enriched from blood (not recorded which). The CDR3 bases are TGTGCCAGCAGTTTGGGACAGGGGGGCAATGGCTACACCTTC. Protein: CASSLGQGGNGYTF.